This TCR beta chain was identified in a study of spatial heterogeneity in lung cancer. Overall study context: The library had UMIs, and each TCR and UMI pair averaged more than ten raw reads.

Every cDNA TCR molecule received its own unique molecular identifier. TCRdb reprocessed the 5' RACE reads via MiXCR and lists one record per CDR3 protein. The table includes approximately 22,000 distinct CDR3 sequences, roughly 4.5% detected once. There are many counts of this clonotype. No antigen is known for it. Time point: sample taken at primary tumor resection. Extraction of whole RNA from tumor, nontumor lung or frozen PBMC preceded unsorted sequencing. Donation came from 70 or so patients with untreated early-stage non-small cell lung cancer. Regarding the study as a whole: The appearance of ubiquitous expanded tumor TCRs in blood was greater at resection than follow-up.

Sequences were derived from PBMCs, sampled at surgery. This TCR was recovered from a male donor with early-stage non-small cell lung cancer.

Here the CDR3 DNA reads TGCAGTGCGATCGGACTAGCGGGGGGGACCTACGAGCAGTACTTC. It codes for CSAIGLAGGTYEQYF. The rearrangement links TRBV20-1 to TRBJ2-7; 15 nucleotides agree with TRBD2. Unmatched junction bases numbered 5, after V lost 6 bases and J lost 2 bases. This CDR3 has 15 residues. Germline assignment: CDR1 DFQATT and CDR2 SNEGSKA (reference sequence).